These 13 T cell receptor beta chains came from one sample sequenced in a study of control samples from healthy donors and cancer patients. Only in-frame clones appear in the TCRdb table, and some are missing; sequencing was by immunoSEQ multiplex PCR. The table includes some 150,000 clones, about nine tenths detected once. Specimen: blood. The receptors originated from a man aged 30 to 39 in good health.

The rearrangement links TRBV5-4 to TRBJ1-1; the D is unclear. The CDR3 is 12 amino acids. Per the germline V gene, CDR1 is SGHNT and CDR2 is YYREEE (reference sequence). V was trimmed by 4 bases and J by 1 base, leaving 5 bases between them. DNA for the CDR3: TGTGCCAGCAGCCCAGGGAACACTGAAGCTTTCTTT. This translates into CASSPGNTEAFF.

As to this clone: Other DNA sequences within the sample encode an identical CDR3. DNA of the CDR3: TGTGCCAGCAGCCTGGGACTAGGGGCAGATACGCAGTATTTT. It encodes CASSLGLGADTQYF. The V gene is TRBV11-2, the J gene TRBJ2-3, with 8 bases identical to TRBD2. CDR1 and CDR2 from the germline V gene are SGHAT and FQNNGV. This CDR3 is built from 14 residues. Trimming cost V 5 bases and J 4 bases; bases outside gene matches: 5.

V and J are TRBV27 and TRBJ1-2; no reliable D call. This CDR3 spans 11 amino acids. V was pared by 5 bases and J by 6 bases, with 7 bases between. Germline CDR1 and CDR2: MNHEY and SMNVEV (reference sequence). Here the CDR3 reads CASSDDHGYTF. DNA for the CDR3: TGTGCCAGCAGTGATGACCATGGCTACACCTTC.

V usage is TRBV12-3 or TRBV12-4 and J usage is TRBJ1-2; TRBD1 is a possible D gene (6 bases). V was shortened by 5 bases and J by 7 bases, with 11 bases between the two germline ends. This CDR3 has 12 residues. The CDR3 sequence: CASSTGTRGYTF. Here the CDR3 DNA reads TGTGCCAGCAGTACAGGGACTCGTGGCTACACCTTC.

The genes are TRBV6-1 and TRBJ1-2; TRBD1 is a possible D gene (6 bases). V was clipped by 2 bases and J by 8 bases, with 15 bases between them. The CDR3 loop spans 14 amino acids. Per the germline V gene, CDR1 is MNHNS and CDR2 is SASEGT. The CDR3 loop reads CASSERQQGVGYTF. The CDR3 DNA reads TGTGCCAGCAGTGAAAGGCAACAGGGAGTGGGCTACACCTTC.

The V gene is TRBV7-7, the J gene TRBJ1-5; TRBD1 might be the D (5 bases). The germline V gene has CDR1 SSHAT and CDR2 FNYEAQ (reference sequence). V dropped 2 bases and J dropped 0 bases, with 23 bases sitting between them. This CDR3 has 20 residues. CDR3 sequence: CASSLRNRSHTPYSNQPQHF. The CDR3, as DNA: TGTGCCAGCAGCTTACGTAACAGGTCACACACACCTTATAGCAATCAGCCCCAGCATTTT.

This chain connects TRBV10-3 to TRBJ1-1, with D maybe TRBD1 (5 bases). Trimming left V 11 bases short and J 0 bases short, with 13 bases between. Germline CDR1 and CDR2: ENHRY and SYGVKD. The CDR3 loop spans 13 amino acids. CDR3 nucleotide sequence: TGTGCCTCTGTGGGGGGTGTGAACACTGAAGCTTTCTTT. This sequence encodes CASVGGVNTEAFF.

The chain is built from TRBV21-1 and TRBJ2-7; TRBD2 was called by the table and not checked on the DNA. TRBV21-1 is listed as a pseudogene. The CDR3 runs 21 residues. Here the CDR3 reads CASSLTTGQTSGGDRTYEQYF. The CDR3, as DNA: TGTGCCAGCAGCCTAACGACAGGGCAAACTAGCGGGGGGGACAGAACCTACGAGCAGTACTTC.

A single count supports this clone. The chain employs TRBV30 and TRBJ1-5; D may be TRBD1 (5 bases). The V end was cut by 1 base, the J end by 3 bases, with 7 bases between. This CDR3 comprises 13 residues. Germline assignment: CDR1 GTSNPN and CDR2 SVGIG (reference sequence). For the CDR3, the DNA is TGTGCCTGGAGTGGACAGATCAATCAGCCCCAGCATTTT. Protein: CAWSGQINQPQHF.

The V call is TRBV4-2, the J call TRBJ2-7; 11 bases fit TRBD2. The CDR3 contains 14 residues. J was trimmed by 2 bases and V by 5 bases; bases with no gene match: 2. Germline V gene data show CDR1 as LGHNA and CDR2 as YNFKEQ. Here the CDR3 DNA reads TGTGCCAGCAGCGAGACTAGCGGGGCCTACGAGCAGTACTTC. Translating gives CASSETSGAYEQYF.

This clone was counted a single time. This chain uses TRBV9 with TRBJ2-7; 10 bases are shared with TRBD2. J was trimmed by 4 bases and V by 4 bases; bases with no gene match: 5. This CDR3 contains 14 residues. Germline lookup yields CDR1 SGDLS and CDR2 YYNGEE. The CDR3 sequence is CASSPLAGEYEQYF. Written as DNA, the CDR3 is TGTGCCAGCAGCCCTCTAGCGGGGGAATACGAGCAGTACTTC.

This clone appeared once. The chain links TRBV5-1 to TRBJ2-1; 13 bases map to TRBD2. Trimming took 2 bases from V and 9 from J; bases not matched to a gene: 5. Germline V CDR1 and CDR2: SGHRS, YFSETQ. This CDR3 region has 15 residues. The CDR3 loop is CASSFTSGGASEQFF. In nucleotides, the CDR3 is TGCGCCAGCAGCTTCACTAGCGGGGGGGCCAGTGAGCAGTTCTTC.

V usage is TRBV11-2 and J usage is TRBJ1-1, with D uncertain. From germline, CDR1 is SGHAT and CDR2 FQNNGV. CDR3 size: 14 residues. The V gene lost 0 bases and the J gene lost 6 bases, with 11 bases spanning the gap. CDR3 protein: CASSLDPVRAEAFF. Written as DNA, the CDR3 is TGTGCCAGCAGCTTAGACCCGGTGCGCGCTGAAGCTTTCTTT.